This TCR beta chain was sequenced in a study of cytomegalovirus exposure and HLA in healthy donors. Notes on the study in general: Reports state that TCR beta sequences accurately predicted most subjects' HLA-A and HLA-B alleles.

It was with 60 Vbeta and 13 Jbeta primers that the PCR ran. Generated by immunoSEQ multiplex PCR, the TCRdb table keeps only in-frame clones and is missing some. The sample lists about 120,000 clones; 77% were seen once. CDR3 length equals 15 residues. Trimming at V came to 10 bases and at J to 8 bases, leaving 17 bases not matched to a gene. Germline-derived CDR1 and CDR2 are MNHEY and SVGAGI. As concerns this clone: Its antigen is currently unknown.

V and J are TRBV6-5 and TRBJ2-3; 8 nucleotides align to TRBD2. The sequenced sample consisted of PBMCs. The receptor was derived from a man younger than 35 in good health and CMV-seropositive. DNA for the CDR3: TGTGCCATCAGGGCGGAGGCGGGAGGTCTGATTACGCAGTATTTT. It encodes CAIRAEAGGLITQYF.